This paragraph reports one T cell receptor (beta chain). These data are taken from a study of blood T cell repertoires in COVID-19. Overall study context: Samples came from the United States, Italy and Spain, spanning acute and convalescent COVID-19. T cells, B-cell-depleted T cells, or PBMCs supplied cDNA or gDNA.

This CDR3 is 15 amino acids long. Per germline, CDR1 MNHEY and CDR2 SMNVEV (reference sequence). Trimming left V 5 bases short and J 6 bases short, with 16 bases between. Patients from Seattle were sampled longitudinally, starting during active infection. Authors' analysis steps: Amplification of reference gene primers provided the estimated nucleated cell counts. Profiled with immunoSEQ multiplex PCR; TCRdb holds only in-frame clones, not every one. The V and J calls and clone size were taken over from that table, and D and trimming were inferred from the DNA. The table has about 130,000 clones, about four fifths seen once; the top ten hold 17%.

Sequenced: peripheral blood. The TCR was taken from a man aged 30-40 years with COVID-19, enrolled during active disease. This chain joins TRBV27 and TRBJ1-4; no definite D call. The CDR3 region is CASSLNSPMDEKLFF. Written as DNA, the CDR3 is TGTGCCAGCAGTCTAAACTCGCCGATGGATGAAAAACTGTTTTTT.